A few counts support the clone carrying this TCR beta chain. Antigen: not known. The data were obtained in a study of blood T cells in healthy people across ages. Overall study results and limits: A strong correlation was seen between TCR beta diversity and naive T cell percentage. Significant beta diversity loss was already apparent by age approximately 36, declining roughly linearly.

The V gene's germline CDR1 is DFQATT and CDR2 SNEGSKA (reference sequence). There are 15 residues in the CDR3. Trimming took off 4 bases at V and 5 bases at J, with 18 bases between the two ends. The second PCR ran about 6 to 12 cycles with a sample-barcoded 5' primer and J-beta primers. From the 5' RACE reads, TCRdb called clonotypes with MiXCR, one entry per CDR3 protein. The sample lists roughly 860,000 distinct CDR3 sequences, approximately 65% occurring once. The total RNA that was extracted per sample amounted to at least 5 micrograms. The clonotype comes from a man aged 25-45 years in good health. Material: blood. The chain joins TRBV20-1 to TRBJ2-1; D perhaps matches TRBD1 (6 bases). The CDR3 DNA reads as TGCAGTGCTATAACCGGGACAACAAGTAACAATGAGCAGTTCTTC. It translates to CSAITGTTSNNEQFF.